The 3 T cell receptor beta chains reported below all come from one sample, sequenced in a study of memory CD4+ T cells and cytomegalovirus serostatus. The sort gate was single viable CD3+CD4+CD8-CD45RO+ cells for memory CD4+ T cells. Data came from immunoSEQ multiplex PCR; TCRdb stores just in-frame clones and leaves some out. The profile shows about 39,000 clones, 75% to 80% of them singletons. Sequencing was done on a sample of memory CD4+ T cells from blood. These receptor sequences come from an adult in good health and CMV-seronegative.

The rearrangement links TRBV11-2 to TRBJ2-3, with 9 bases aligning to TRBD2. CDR3 size: 17 residues. CDR1 is SGHAT, CDR2 FQNNGV, per germline. Unmatched junction bases numbered 11, after V lost 3 bases and J lost 4 bases. The CDR3 DNA sequence: TGTGCCAGCAGCTTGGGCGGGGGGGCCCTTTGGGCAGATACGCAGTATTTT. This translates into CASSLGGGALWADTQYF.

The CDR3: CASSVPDRGNTGELFF. The CDR3 DNA is TGTGCCAGCAGTGTCCCAGACAGGGGTAACACCGGGGAGCTGTTTTTT. The chain employs TRBV25-1 and TRBJ2-2; 8 nucleotides agree with TRBD1. The CDR3 sequence is 16 residues long. After removal of 4 bases from V and 2 bases from J, the junction contained 6 bases not matched to a gene. CDR1 is MGHDK, CDR2 SYGVNS, per germline.

The J gene is TRBJ2-2, the V gene TRBV10-3; maybe TRBD2 (7 bases). The CDR3 spans 17 residues. V lost 0 bases to trimming and J lost 5 bases, with 16 bases between them. Germline values: CDR1 ENHRY, CDR2 SYGVKD. CDR3 sequence reads: CAISESYGGLETGELFF. Here the CDR3 DNA reads TGTGCCATCAGTGAGTCATACGGGGGGCTCGAGACCGGGGAGCTGTTTTTT.